This paragraph reports one T cell receptor (beta chain). This sample is drawn from a study of blood T cell repertoires in COVID-19. The data were produced by immunoSEQ multiplex PCR, yet TCRdb's version contains in-frame clones alone and is incomplete. Here the sample spans fewer than 70,000 clones, 85% being singletons. CDR1 is MNHGY, CDR2 SVAAGI, per germline. Trimming took 8 bases from V and 4 from J; bases not matched to a gene: 7. The CDR3 consists of 14 residues. The chain uses TRBV6-9 and TRBJ1-3, with 8 bases lining up with TRBD1. This receptor was taken from a man aged 45 to 65 with acute or convalescent COVID-19. The sample comprised peripheral blood. CDR3 region: CASSPRTGGNTIYF. In nucleotides, the CDR3 is TGTGCCAGCTCACCTAGGACAGGGGGAAACACCATATATTTT.